One T cell receptor beta chain is described in this entry. V lost 3 bases, J lost 5 bases, and 7 bases lay in between. Germline assignment: CDR1 DFQATT and CDR2 SNEGSKA (reference sequence). CDR3 size: 11 residues. This entry belongs to a study of cytomegalovirus exposure and HLA in healthy donors. The study ran its PCR with 60 Vbeta and 13 Jbeta primers. Assay used: immunoSEQ multiplex PCR; TCRdb lists only in-frame clones, some missing. The sample has under 200,000 clones, 84% seen once. V and J are TRBV20-1 and TRBJ2-5; D remains unclear. This clonotype originated in a boy younger than 10 in good health and CMV-seronegative. Sequencing was carried out using PBMCs. Here the CDR3 DNA reads TGCAGTGCTAGGGCCTCGGAGACCCAGTACTTC. It is translated as CSARASETQYF.